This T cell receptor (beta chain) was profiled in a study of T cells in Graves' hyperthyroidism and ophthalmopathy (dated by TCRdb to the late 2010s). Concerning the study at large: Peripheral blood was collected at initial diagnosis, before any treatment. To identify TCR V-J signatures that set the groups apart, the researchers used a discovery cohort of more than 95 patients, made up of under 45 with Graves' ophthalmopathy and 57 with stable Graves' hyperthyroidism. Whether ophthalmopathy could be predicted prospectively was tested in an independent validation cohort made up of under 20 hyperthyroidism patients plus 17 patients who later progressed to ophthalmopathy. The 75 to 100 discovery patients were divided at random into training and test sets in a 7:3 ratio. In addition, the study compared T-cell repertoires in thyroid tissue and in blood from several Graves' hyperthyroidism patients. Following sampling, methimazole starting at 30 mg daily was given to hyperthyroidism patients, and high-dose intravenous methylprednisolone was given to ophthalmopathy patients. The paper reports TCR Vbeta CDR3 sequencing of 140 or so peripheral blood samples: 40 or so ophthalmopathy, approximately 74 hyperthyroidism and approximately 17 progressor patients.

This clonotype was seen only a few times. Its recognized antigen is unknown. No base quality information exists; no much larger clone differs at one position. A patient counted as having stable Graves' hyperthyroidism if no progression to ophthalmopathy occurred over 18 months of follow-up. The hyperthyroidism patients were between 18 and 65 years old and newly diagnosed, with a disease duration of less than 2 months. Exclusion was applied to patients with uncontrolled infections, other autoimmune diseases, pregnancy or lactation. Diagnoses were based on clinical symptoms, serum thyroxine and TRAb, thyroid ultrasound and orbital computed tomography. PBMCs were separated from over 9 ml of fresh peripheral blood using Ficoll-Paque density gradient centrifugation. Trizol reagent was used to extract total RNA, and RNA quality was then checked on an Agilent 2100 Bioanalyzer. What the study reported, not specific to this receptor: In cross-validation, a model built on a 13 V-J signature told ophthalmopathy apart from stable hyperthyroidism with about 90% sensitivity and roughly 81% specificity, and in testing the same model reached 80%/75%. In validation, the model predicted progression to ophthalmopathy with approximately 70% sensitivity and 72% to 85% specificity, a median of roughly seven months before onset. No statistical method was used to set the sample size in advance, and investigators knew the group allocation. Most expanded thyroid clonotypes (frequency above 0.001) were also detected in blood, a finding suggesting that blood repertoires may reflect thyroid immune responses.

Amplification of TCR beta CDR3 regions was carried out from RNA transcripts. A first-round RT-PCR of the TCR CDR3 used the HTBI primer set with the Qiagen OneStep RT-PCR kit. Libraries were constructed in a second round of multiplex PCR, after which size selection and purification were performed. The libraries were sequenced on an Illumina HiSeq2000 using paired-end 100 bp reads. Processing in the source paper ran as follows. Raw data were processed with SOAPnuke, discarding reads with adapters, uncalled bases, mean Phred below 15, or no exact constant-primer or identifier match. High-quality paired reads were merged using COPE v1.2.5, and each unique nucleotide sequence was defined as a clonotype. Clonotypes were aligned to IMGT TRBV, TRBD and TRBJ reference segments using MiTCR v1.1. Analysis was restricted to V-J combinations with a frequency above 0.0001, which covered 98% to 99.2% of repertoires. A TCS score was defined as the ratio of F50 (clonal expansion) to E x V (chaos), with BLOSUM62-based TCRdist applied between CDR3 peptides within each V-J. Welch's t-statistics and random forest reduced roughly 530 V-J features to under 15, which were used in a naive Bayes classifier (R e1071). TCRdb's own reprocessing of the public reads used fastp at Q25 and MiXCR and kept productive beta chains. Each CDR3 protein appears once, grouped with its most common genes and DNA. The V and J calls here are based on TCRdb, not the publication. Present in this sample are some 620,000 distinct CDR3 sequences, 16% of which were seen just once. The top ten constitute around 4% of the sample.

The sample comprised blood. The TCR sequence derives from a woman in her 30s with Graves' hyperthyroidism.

The CDR3 sequence is CASSPSTGGPREQYF. At the DNA level, the sequence is TGCGCCAGCAGCCCCAGCACGGGAGGGCCCCGGGAGCAGTACTTC. This chain is built from TRBV4-1 and TRBJ2-7, with 8 central nucleotides matching TRBD2. Trimming takes 4 bases off V and 7 bases off J; junction bases not matched to a gene: 12. As encoded in the germline V gene, CDR1 is MGHRA while CDR2 is YSYEKL. The CDR3, cysteine through phenylalanine, is 15 amino acids long. CDR3 DNA is the only sequence kept; it has 45 bases, read in frame from the first base.